This T cell receptor (beta chain) was found in a study of cytomegalovirus exposure and HLA in healthy donors (dated by TCRdb to about 2017). Describing the broader study: An earlier analysis of approximately 590 of the donors reported 250 to 300 Gb of sequence data and roughly 110 million unique TCR beta sequences from 150 million to 200 million T cells. The aim of the study was to test whether cataloging public T cell receptors could identify signatures of past pathogen exposure. Every repertoire in the discovery cohort had been generated on one and the same sequencing platform. Using immunosequencing, the study profiled T cell repertoires from 666 subjects and related those repertoires to cytomegalovirus serostatus. The genetic ancestry cluster associated with self-reported Caucasian donors included approximately 85% of the 398 genotyped donors. In the later analysis, no new phenotypic data were used to find candidate immune exposures; instead, reliance was placed on TCR beta sequences and their occurrence across donors. Among around 400 genotyped donors of the cohort, an average of approximately 250,000 unique TCR beta nucleotide sequences were sequenced per donor, roughly 20% of them non-productive. A later genetic analysis took genome-wide SNP genotypes for about 55% of the 666 donors and used that subset as a discovery cohort. Along with the approximately 700-subject first cohort, a separate validation cohort of over a hundred different subjects was used. Approximately 310 gigabases of sequencing data and 80 million or so unique TCR sequences were included in an early release covering several hundred HLA-typed donors. In a later analysis, previously published TCR beta repertoires from 666 donors were re-analyzed and high-resolution HLA genotyping was added so that TCR occurrence patterns could be studied. Donor age, sex, ethnicity and CMV serostatus were compiled together with the repertoire data. To predict cytomegalovirus infection status, the study brought together high-throughput TCR immunosequencing, statistical association of individual TCRs with disease status, and machine learning. An earlier analysis of 587 of the donors used high-throughput TCR beta sequencing to judge whether each TCR beta V gene segment behaved as functional or pseudogenic. Typing coverage varied by locus: roughly 620-630 donors for A, B, C, DRB1 and DQB1; about 520 for DQA1; more than 600 for DPA1; 450 to 480 for DPB1. Both class I and class II loci were covered by HLA typing, at four-digit resolution. Roughly 5 DR-DQ haplotypes were handled as single units for association and clustering, since linkage in the cohort was strong.

Counted from cysteine to phenylalanine, this CDR3 has 15 amino acids. Of all the DNA, just the CDR3 is kept, 45 bases in frame from base 1. For this chain, trimming is 0 bases at the V end and 4 bases at the J end, and the number of junction bases without a gene match is 2. As encoded in the germline V gene (reference sequence), CDR1 is SGHNT while CDR2 is YYREEE. Results the study describes overall, beyond this receptor: According to a later analysis, most CMV-associated TCR beta chains appeared to be HLA-restricted, and the HLA associations seemed to be driven largely by CMV exposure. Most TCR sequences were observed very rarely across donors, whereas some public TCRs were present in many individuals. When HLA alleles, especially DR and DQ, strongly co-occurred, TCR associations were difficult to assign to individual alleles. Presence/absence analyses assumed roughly uniform sequencing depth across donors, an assumption that may not hold. A cluster of highly shared sequence variants was judged likely to represent a technical artifact of the sequencing pipeline. Broadly in line with IMGT annotations, most TCR beta V segments showed up in productive rearrangements about 90% or about 30% of the time in an earlier analysis of 450 to 600 of the donors. A later analysis reported that several top co-occurrence clusters appeared linked to parvovirus B19, influenza, CMV and Epstein-Barr virus. A further reported finding was that TCR beta sequences accurately predicted the HLA-A and HLA-B alleles for most subjects in the first cohort. Compared with equally common non-associated chains, HLA-associated TCR beta chains in a later analysis were more clonally expanded and had lower generation probabilities. Correlated functional status among segregating V segments might be attributable to linkage disequilibrium, but an unknown experimental factor could not be ruled out. In vitro tests confirmed that a few of the cytomegalovirus-associated TCR beta chains recognize cytomegalovirus antigens. Some IMGT-functional V segments, including TRBV6-2 and TRBV6-3, could not be told apart with the 87-base-pair reads, so those segments were excluded. The earlier analysis of approximately 590 of the donors excluded roughly 16 rarely observed V segments, including chromosome 9 orphons, because counts were too low. According to a later genetic analysis, donors in an Asian-associated ancestry cluster had fewer N-insertions in productive TCRs than the approximately 700-donor mean. Only TCR beta chains were sequenced in this cohort, and the absence of alpha or paired-chain data limited detectable features. A total of roughly 160 TCR beta chains were listed by the study as associated with cytomegalovirus. In a later analysis, the rate of TCR association differed among HLA loci, with DRB1 alleles having the most associated TCRs and HLA-C alleles having the fewest. In a later genetic analysis, a missense DCLRE1C variant was associated with V-gene and J-gene trimming of TCR beta chains, and the association was replicated in an independent cohort. HLA typing was unavailable for some donors at each locus, so association tests used only the typed subset. At a false discovery rate of 0.05, a later analysis linked under 20,000 TCR beta sequences to specific HLA alleles. It was suggested by the authors that the approach could potentially be generalized to other disease states and immunological phenotypes. For the cohort, immune exposure information was limited to CMV serostatus. In both the original and validation cohorts, the classifier was reported to diagnose cytomegalovirus status with high specificity and sensitivity.

Libraries were built with the immunoSEQ multiplex PCR assay. For the multiplex PCR, a mixture combining 60 forward primers for TCR Vbeta segments and 13 reverse primers for TCR Jbeta segments was used. The CDR3 region of rearranged TCR beta genes was amplified from genomic DNA with a multiplex PCR assay. On the Illumina HiSeq System, the amplified TCR beta libraries were sequenced as 87-base-pair reads. Concerning the study's data processing: A later analysis counted 75 million to 100 million unique TCR beta chains across the 690 or so repertoires, and around 9.9 million of these chains were shared by at least two donors. A nearest-neighbor algorithm error-corrected the raw reads and collapsed the reads into unique sequences, merging closely related sequences to remove PCR and sequencing errors. Alignment of CDR3 sequences to IMGT reference sequences was used to assign V, D and J gene segments. For a sequence to be retained, a match of at least six nucleotides to both a V gene segment and a J gene segment was required. Rearrangements were called productive when the CDR3 lacked stop codons and stayed in frame with V and J; all others were non-productive. Following IMGT convention, CDR3 was defined as the stretch from the second conserved V-encoded cysteine to the conserved J-encoded phenylalanine. The earlier analysis of about 590 of the donors excluded sequences that lacked an unambiguous match to a single V gene segment. In an earlier analysis of about 590 of the donors, a V segment was called functional when productive rearrangements were above 56.7%, and segregating when the standard deviation between donors exceeded 5%. A statistical classification framework was built to diagnose cytomegalovirus status from the catalog of TCR beta chain sequences. V and J gene assignment, in a later analysis, came from comparing TCR nucleotide sequences with IMGT/GENE-DB human TR gene sequences. In a later analysis, CDR3 sequences and most-parsimonious VDJ recombination scenarios were assigned using the TCRdist pipeline. In a later analysis, each TCR beta chain was defined by its CDR3 amino acid sequence together with its V-gene family, and reads lacking a unique V-gene family were excluded. To address suspected cross-contamination and a sequencing artifact, a later analysis removed 550 to 750 highly shared, low-generation-probability nucleotide sequences. In a later analysis, a clonal expansion index for each public chain was calculated from normalized within-repertoire ranks of inferred template counts. In a later analysis, generation probabilities were computed with a VDJ recombination model fitted to out-of-frame rearrangements, and the resulting probabilities were checked against IGoR. In a later analysis, TCR-TCR, TCR-HLA and TCR-CMV co-occurrence was scored with hypergeometric tests, and a repertoire-size bias correction was applied to TCR pairs. False discovery rates were estimated in a later analysis by permuting HLA or CMV assignments 20 times. A later analysis grouped co-occurring TCRs with DBSCAN, adding TCRdist sequence similarity when clustering within HLA-allele-positive subsets. Repertoires with fewer than 30,000 or more than 120,000 public chains were left out of co-occurrence clustering, as were a few repertoires with anomalous nucleotide sharing. What TCRdb holds here is the immuneACCESS table cut down to in-frame rearrangements. Part of the clones is not present; checked against another copy, under half of the missing clones reflect an unresolved V gene, and the others are unexplained. V and J calls and clone size come straight from that table; D and trimming were deduced from the DNA. Here the sample has 100,000 to 140,000 clones; under 85% occur a single time. In total, the top ten clones hold 4.2% of the sample.

Concerning this clone: Which antigen it targets is not known. The record has no base qualities; no much larger clone is one base away.

In total, just over 650 healthy bone marrow donors made up the cohort. Cohort members were all nominally healthy when sampled, although unrecorded immune exposures were likely present. The donor was CMV seronegative and belonged to the group of around 350 seronegative cohort members. Each donor provided a peripheral blood sample, and peripheral blood mononuclear cells were used for TCR beta sequencing. The Qiagen DNeasy Blood Extraction Kit was used to extract genomic DNA from the blood cell samples. The clonotype comes from a male donor in good health and CMV-seronegative. The chain is encoded by TRBV5-4 joined to TRBJ1-5; 9 bases in the junction line up with TRBD1. Sequences were obtained from PBMCs. The CDR3 reads CASSLDGTGNQPQHF. The DNA is as follows: TGTGCCAGCAGCTTGGATGGGACAGGGAATCAGCCCCAGCATTTT.